These 9 T cell receptor delta chains came from one sample sequenced in a study of gamma-delta T cells after stem cell transplantation. TCRdb redid clone calling on the RT-PCR reads using CATT. The table has 2,500 or so delta-chain clones, over 2.5% seen once. Material for sequencing was gamma-delta T cells. The receptors shown here come from a human donor. It is not recorded whose cells these are; they may come from a transplant donor.

This clone was detected only a few times. This probably arose from a read error, given a far larger clone one base away. Different DNA sequences within this sample yield the same CDR3. The genes are TRDV2 and TRDJ1; 9 positions agree with TRDD3. Germline CDR1 and CDR2: GEAIGNYY and EKD. The CDR3 is 18 amino acids. With 1 base clipped from V and 4 bases from J, the junction kept 15 bases outside the gene matches. CDR3 nucleotides: TGTGCCTGTGACACTGTCTCGGGAAGTGGGGGATATATCGATAAACTCATCTTT. Its protein is CACDTVSGSGGYIDKLIF.

This clone is medium-sized by share. The gene calls are TRDV2 and TRDJ1, with D possibly called TRDD2 or TRDD3 (9 bases each). Germline values: CDR1 GEAIGNYY, CDR2 EKD. Trimming cost V 1 base and J 0 bases, with 35 bases left between them. The CDR3 loop spans 23 amino acids. The CDR3 DNA follows: TGTGCCTGTGACACAATGGCCCTTCCTACAACCGAATTACTGGGGGAGTACACCGATAAACTCATCTTT. Translation gives CACDTMALPTTELLGEYTDKLIF.

This clone was detected many times. The rearrangement joins TRDV2 to TRDJ1, with 11 bases that match TRDD3. The germline gives CDR1 GEAIGNYY, CDR2 EKD. This CDR3 region has 16 residues. V lost 3 bases and J lost 0; bases outside the gene matches: 5. The DNA for the CDR3 is TGTGCCTGTGACTTACTGGGGGATATGCACACCGATAAACTCATCTTT. Protein product: CACDLLGDMHTDKLIF.

By proportion, this clone is medium-sized. This likely came from a read error, as a far larger clone is one base away. V and J are TRDV2 and TRDJ3; 8 positions match TRDD3. The CDR3 sequence is 23 residues long. CDR1 and CDR2 from the germline V gene are GEAIGNYY and EKD. The CDR3 protein is CACDTIPVLGGLPDSWDARQMFF. The CDR3 coding sequence is TGTGCCTGTGACACGATACCCGTACTGGGGGGTCTACCAGACTCCTGGGACGCCCGACAGATGTTTTTC.

This clone was counted between two and nine times. Only one base separates this from a far larger clonotype, so it likely reflects a read error. The chain carries TRDV1 and TRDJ1; TRDD3 aligns across 10 bases. Trimming took 4 bases from V and 1 from J; bases not matched to a gene: 33. This CDR3 is built from 25 residues. CDR1 is TSWWSYY, CDR2 QGS, per germline. In DNA form, the CDR3 reads TGTGCTCTTGGGGGACTAGTCTCCTACGACTGGGGGATCATTATACCTTGGGGAGCCACCGATAAACTCATCTTT. As protein: CALGGLVSYDWGIIIPWGATDKLIF.

By frequency in the sample, this clone is medium-sized. The CDR3 sequence is CACDASFHTLSGGPKTDKLIF. The CDR3 DNA reads as TGTGCCTGTGACGCCTCCTTCCATACTCTTTCTGGGGGGCCAAAGACCGATAAACTCATCTTT. This sequence joins TRDV2 and TRDJ1; D possibly corresponds to TRDD3 (7 bases). V lost 3 bases and J 2 bases, leaving 33 bases between the germline ends. The CDR3 covers 21 residues. In germline, CDR1 is GEAIGNYY, CDR2 EKD.

Comment on this clone: The protein in TCRdb stems from a much larger clone and differs at residue 12 from this DNA's translation, likely a read error; here the protein is translated from the DNA. This sequence joins TRDV1 and TRDJ1, with 9 bases fitting TRDD3. V gave up 2 bases and J gave up 1 base; unmatched junction bases: 11. Germline V gene lookup returns CDR1 TSWWSYY and CDR2 QGS. This CDR3 is built from 18 residues. The CDR3: CALGELEPYWGSTDKLIF. For the CDR3, the DNA is TGTGCTCTTGGGGAATTGGAACCTTACTGGGGGAGCACCGATAAACTCATCTTT.

This clone is judged medium-sized. Other DNA sequences within the sample encode an identical CDR3. The gene calls are TRDV2 and TRDJ1, with D possibly being TRDD3 (6 bases). Trimming took off 5 bases at V and 0 bases at J, with 18 bases between the two ends. CDR3 length equals 16 residues. The germline gives CDR1 GEAIGNYY, CDR2 EKD. CDR3 nucleotide sequence: TGTGCCTGTGTCCCACTGGGAGTTGAGTACACCGATAAACTCATCTTT. It is translated as CACVPLGVEYTDKLIF.

The genes are TRDV1 and TRDJ2; the match to TRDD3 covers 8 bases. The junction had 20 bases not matched to a gene; V was cut back by 4 bases and J by 1 base. The CDR3 has 21 residues. Per germline, CDR1 TSWWSYY and CDR2 QGS. This CDR3 reads CALGVNFRVLGVQLLTAQLFF. In nucleotides, the CDR3 is TGTGCTCTTGGGGTCAACTTCCGAGTACTGGGGGTTCAACTTTTGACAGCACAACTCTTCTTT.